This section outlines one TCR beta chain sequence together with its context. Only in-frame clones appear in the TCRdb table, and some are missing; sequencing was by immunoSEQ multiplex PCR. This sample has roughly 190,000 clones, with approximately 91% found just once. Trimming pared 0 bases from V and 1 base from J, leaving 12 bases between. CDR3 length equals 16 residues. CDR1 and CDR2 (germline): SGDLS, YYNGEE. This sample is drawn from a study of blood T cell repertoires in COVID-19. Study at large: Material from acute and convalescent COVID-19 was sourced from the United States, Italy and Spain.

The sequencing input was PBMCs or T cells enriched from blood (not recorded which). The clonotype was recovered from a young woman who had recovered from COVID-19. The V and J genes are TRBV9 and TRBJ2-3; the D gene is possibly TRBD2 (6 bases). As DNA, the CDR3 is TGTGCCAGCAGCGTAGGTGCTAGCGAACGCACAGATACGCAGTATTTT. This encodes CASSVGASERTDTQYF.